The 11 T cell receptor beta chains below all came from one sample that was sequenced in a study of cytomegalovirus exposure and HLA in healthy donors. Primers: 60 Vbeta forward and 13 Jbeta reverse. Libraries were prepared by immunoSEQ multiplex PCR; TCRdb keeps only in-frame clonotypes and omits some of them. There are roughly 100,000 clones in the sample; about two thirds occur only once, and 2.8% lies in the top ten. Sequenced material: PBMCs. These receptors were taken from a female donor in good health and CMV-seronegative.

The CDR3 sequence: CASSYQATNTGELFF. Written as DNA, the CDR3 is TGTGCCAGCAGTTACCAGGCGACGAACACCGGGGAGCTGTTTTTT. The chain carries TRBV6-5 and TRBJ2-2; D gene uncertain. In germline, CDR1 is MNHEY, CDR2 SVGAGI. Trimming pared 2 bases from V and 0 bases from J, leaving 7 bases between. The CDR3 is 15 residues long.

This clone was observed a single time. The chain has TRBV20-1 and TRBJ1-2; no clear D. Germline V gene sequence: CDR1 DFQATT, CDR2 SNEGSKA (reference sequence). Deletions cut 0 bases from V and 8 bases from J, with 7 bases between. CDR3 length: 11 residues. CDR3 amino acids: CSARDRGGYTF. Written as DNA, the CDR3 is TGCAGTGCTAGAGATCGAGGAGGCTACACCTTC.

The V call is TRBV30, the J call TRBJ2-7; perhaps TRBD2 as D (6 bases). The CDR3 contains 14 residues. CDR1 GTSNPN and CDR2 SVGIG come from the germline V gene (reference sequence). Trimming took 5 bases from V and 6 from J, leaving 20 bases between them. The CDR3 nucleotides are TGTGCCTGGGGGACTCAACTATTAGGAGGCGAGCAGTACTTC. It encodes CAWGTQLLGGEQYF.

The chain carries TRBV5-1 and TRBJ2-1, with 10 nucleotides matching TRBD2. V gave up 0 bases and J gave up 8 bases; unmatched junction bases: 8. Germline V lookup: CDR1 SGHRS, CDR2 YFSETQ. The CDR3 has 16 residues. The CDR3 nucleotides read TGCGCCAGCAGCTTGGCCCTAGCGGGAGACATCGATGAGCAGTTCTTC. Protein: CASSLALAGDIDEQFF.

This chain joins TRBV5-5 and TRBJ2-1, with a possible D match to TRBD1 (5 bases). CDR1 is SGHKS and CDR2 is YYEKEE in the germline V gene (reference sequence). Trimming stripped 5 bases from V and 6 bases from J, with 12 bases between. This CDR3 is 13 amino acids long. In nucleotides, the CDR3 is TGTGCCAGCAGTTTTCAGGGCCTCAATGAGCAGTTCTTC. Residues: CASSFQGLNEQFF.

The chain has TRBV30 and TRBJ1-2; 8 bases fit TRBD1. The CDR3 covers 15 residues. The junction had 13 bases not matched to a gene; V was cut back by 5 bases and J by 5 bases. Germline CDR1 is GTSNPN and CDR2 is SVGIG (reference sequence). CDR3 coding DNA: TGTGCCTGGGCCCGAGACAGGGGCCCTGATTATGGCTACACCTTC. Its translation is CAWARDRGPDYGYTF.

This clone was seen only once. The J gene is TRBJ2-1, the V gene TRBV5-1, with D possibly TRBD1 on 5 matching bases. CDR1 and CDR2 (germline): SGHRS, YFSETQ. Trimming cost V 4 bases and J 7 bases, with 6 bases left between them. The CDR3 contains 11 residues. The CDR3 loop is CASSPGNEQFF. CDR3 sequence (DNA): TGCGCCAGCAGCCCAGGGAATGAGCAGTTCTTC.

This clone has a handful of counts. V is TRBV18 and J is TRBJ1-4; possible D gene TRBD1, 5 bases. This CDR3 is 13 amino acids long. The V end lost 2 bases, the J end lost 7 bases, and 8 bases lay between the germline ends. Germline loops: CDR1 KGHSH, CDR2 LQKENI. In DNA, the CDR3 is TGTGCCAGCTCACCAGGGGCAGTTGAAAAACTGTTTTTT. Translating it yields CASSPGAVEKLFF.

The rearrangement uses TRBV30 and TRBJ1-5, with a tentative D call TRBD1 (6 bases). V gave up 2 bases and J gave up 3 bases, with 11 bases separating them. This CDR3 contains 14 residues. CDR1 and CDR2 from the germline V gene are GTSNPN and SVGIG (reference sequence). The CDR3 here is CAWSPAGANQPQHF. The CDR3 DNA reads TGTGCCTGGAGTCCGGCGGGGGCCAATCAGCCCCAGCATTTT.

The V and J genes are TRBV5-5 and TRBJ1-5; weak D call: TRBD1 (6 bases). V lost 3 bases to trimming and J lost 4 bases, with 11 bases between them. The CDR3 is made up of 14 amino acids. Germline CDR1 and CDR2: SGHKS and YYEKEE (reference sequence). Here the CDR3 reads CASSSGTNNQPQHF. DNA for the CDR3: TGTGCCAGCAGCTCAGGGACAAATAATCAGCCCCAGCATTTT.

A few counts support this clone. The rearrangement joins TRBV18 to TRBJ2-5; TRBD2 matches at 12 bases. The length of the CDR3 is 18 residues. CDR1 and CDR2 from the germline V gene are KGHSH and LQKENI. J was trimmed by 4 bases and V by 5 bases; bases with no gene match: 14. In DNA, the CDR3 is TGTGCCAGCTCATCCCTAGCGGGAGGGCTGAGGGGCGGAGAGACCCAGTACTTC. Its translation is CASSSLAGGLRGGETQYF.